This TCR beta chain was profiled in a study of cytomegalovirus exposure and HLA in healthy donors. With regard to this clone: The antigen is undetermined. The junction differs from germline at one of its ends, possibly a read error.

CDR1 and CDR2 from the germline V gene are MRHNA and SNTAGT. The CDR3 covers 20 residues. Whole-study findings and limits: Follow-up analysis later connected one missense variant in DCLRE1C with trimming of TCR beta V- and J-genes. Per a later analysis, HLA-associated TCR beta chains showed more clonal expansion than other, equally common TCR beta chains. Previous analysis showed most TCR beta V segments were productive about 90% or about 30% of the time.

The PCR was carried out with 60 Vbeta primers and 13 Jbeta primers. Generated by immunoSEQ multiplex PCR, the TCRdb table keeps only in-frame clones and is missing some. The sample has roughly 130,000 clones; 80% are singletons. Nominally healthy donors were sampled, though unrecorded immune exposures were likely. Input material: PBMCs. This sequence was found in a man under 40 in good health and CMV-seronegative. V usage is TRBV6-4 and J usage is TRBJ1-5; 8 bases align to TRBD1. CDR3 in amino acids: CTSRTKTGDTFDYSNQPQHF. In DNA, the CDR3 is TGTACCAGCAGGACTAAGACAGGGGACACTTTTGACTATAGCAATCAGCCCCAGCATTTT.